The entry below describes one TCR beta chain. This entry belongs to a study of identical twins. The germline gives CDR1 MRHNA, CDR2 SNTAGT. CDR3 length: 14 residues. Trimming pared 5 bases from V and 4 bases from J, leaving 11 bases between. Each CDR3 protein is one row after TCRdb ran MiXCR on the 5' RACE reads. The sample consists of roughly 1.6 million distinct CDR3 sequences, about 32% of them appearing once. This TCR came from a newborn girl in good health. The sequencing input was cord blood. J is TRBJ2-2 and V is TRBV6-4, with D perhaps matching TRBD1 or TRBD2 (5 bases each). The CDR3 loop reads CASSQGPTTGELFF. The CDR3 DNA sequence: TGTGCCAGCAGTCAGGGACCCACCACCGGGGAGCTGTTTTTT.